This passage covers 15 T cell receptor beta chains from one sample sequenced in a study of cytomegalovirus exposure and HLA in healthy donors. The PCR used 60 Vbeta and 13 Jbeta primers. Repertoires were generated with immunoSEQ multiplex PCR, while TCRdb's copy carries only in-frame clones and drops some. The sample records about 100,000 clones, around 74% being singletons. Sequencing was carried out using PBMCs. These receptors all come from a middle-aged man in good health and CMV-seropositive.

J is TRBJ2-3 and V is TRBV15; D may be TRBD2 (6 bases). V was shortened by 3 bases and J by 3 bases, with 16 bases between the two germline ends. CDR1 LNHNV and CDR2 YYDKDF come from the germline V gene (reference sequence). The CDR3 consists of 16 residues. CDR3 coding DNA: TGTGCCACCAGCAGCACCGGGACGGGGGTAACAGATACGCAGTATTTT. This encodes CATSSTGTGVTDTQYF.

The CDR3 region has the DNA TGTGCCAGCAGTGCCTCCGGGACTAGCACTAAGCAGTTCTTC. Translation gives CASSASGTSTKQFF. This rearrangement joins TRBV6-1 to TRBJ2-1; 9 positions match TRBD2. Per the germline V gene, CDR1 is MNHNS and CDR2 is SASEGT. V lost 4 bases, J lost 11 bases, and 9 bases stayed unmatched. The CDR3 totals 14 residues.

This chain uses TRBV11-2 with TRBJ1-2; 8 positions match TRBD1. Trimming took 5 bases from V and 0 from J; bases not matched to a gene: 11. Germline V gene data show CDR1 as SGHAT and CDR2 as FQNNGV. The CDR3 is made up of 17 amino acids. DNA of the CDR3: TGTGCCAGCAGCCGGACAGGGAGGGGACAAGCTAACTATGGCTACACCTTC. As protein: CASSRTGRGQANYGYTF.

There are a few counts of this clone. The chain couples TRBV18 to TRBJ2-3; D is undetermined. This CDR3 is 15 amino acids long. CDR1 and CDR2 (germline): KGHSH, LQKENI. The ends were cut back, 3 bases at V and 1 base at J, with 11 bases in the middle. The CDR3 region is CASSPSPRGTDTQYF. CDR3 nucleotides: TGTGCCAGCTCACCGTCCCCACGGGGCACAGATACGCAGTATTTT. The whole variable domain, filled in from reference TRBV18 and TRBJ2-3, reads NAGVMQNPRHLVRRRGQEARLRCSPMKGHSHVYWYRQLPEEGLKFMVYLQKENIIDESGMPKERFSAEFPKEGPSILRIQQVVRGDSAAYFCASSPSPRGTDTQYFGPGTRLTVL.

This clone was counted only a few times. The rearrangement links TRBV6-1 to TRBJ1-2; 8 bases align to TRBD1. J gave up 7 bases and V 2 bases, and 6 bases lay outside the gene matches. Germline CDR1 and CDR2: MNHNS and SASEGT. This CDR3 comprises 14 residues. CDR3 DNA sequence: TGTGCCAGCAGTGAATACCCAGGGGGCATTGGCTACACCTTC. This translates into CASSEYPGGIGYTF.

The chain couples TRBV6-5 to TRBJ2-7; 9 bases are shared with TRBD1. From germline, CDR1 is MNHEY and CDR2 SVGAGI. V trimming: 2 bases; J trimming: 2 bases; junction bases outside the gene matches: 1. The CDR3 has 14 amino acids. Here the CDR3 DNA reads TGTGCCAGCAGTTACGGGACAGGGACCTACGAGCAGTACTTC. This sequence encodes CASSYGTGTYEQYF.

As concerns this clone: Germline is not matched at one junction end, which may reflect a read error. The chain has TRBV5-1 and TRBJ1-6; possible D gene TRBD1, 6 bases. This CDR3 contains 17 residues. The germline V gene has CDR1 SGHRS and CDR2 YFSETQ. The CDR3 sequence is CASSSSVTGLGASPLNF. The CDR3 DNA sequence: TGCGCCAGCAGCTCCTCCGTTACAGGGTTAGGCGCTTCACCCCTCAACTTT.

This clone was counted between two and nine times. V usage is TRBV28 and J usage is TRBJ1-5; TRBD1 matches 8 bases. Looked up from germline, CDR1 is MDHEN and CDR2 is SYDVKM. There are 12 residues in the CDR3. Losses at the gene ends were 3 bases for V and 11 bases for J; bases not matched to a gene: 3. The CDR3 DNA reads TGTGCCAGCAGTTTGGACAGGGCGGCCCAGCATTTT. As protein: CASSLDRAAQHF.

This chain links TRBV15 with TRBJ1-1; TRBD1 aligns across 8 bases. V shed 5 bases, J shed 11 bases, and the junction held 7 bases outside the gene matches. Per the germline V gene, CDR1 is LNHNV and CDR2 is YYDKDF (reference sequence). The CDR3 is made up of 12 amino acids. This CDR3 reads CATSRLDRVAFF. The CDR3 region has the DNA TGTGCCACCAGCCGACTGGACAGGGTTGCTTTCTTT.

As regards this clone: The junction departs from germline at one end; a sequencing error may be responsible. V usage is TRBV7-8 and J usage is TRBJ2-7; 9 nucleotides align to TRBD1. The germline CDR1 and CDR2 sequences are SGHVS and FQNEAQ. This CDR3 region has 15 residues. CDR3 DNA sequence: TGTGCCAGCGGCTTAGGGACAGGGAGCTCCTACGAGCAGTACTTC. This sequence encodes CASGLGTGSSYEQYF.

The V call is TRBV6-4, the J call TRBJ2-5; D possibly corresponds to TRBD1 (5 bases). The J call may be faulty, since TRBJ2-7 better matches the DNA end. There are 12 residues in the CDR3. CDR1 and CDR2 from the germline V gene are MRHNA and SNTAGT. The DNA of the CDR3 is TGTGCCATAAGACGACAGTCCTACGAGCAGTACTTC. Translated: CAIRRQSYEQYF.

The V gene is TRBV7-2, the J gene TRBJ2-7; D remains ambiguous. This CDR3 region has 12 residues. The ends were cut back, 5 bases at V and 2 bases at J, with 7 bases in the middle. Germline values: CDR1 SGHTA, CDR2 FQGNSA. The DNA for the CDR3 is TGTGCCAGCAGCCTAGACACCTACGAGCAGTACTTC. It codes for CASSLDTYEQYF.

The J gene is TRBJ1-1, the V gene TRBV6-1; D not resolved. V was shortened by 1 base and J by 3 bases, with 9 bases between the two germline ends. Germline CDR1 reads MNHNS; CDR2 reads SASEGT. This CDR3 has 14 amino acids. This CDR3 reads CASSEEVTDTEAFF. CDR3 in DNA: TGTGCCAGCAGTGAAGAAGTTACAGACACTGAAGCTTTCTTT.

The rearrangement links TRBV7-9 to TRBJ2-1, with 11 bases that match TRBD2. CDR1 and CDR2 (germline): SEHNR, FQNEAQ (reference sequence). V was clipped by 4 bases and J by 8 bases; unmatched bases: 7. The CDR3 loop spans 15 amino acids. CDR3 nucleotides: TGTGCCAGCAGCTACCACCCACTAGCGGGGGATGAGCAGTTCTTC. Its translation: CASSYHPLAGDEQFF.

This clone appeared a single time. The CDR3 spells CASTTGAGDSAQYF. CDR3 nucleotide sequence: TGTGCCAGCACTACCGGTGCCGGGGACAGCGCGCAGTACTTC. The V and J genes are TRBV11-2 and TRBJ2-7; 7 nucleotides agree with TRBD1. Looked up from germline, CDR1 is SGHAT and CDR2 is FQNNGV. This CDR3 region has 14 residues. V lost 7 bases to trimming and J lost 9 bases; unmatched junction nucleotides: 15. The full variable domain, rest sourced from reference TRBV11-2 and TRBJ2-7, is EAGVAQSPRYKIIEKRQSVAFWCNPISGHATLYWYQQILGQGPKLLIQFQNNGVVDDSQLPKDRFSAERLKGVDSTLKIQPAKLEDSAVYLCASTTGAGDSAQYFGPGTRLTVT.